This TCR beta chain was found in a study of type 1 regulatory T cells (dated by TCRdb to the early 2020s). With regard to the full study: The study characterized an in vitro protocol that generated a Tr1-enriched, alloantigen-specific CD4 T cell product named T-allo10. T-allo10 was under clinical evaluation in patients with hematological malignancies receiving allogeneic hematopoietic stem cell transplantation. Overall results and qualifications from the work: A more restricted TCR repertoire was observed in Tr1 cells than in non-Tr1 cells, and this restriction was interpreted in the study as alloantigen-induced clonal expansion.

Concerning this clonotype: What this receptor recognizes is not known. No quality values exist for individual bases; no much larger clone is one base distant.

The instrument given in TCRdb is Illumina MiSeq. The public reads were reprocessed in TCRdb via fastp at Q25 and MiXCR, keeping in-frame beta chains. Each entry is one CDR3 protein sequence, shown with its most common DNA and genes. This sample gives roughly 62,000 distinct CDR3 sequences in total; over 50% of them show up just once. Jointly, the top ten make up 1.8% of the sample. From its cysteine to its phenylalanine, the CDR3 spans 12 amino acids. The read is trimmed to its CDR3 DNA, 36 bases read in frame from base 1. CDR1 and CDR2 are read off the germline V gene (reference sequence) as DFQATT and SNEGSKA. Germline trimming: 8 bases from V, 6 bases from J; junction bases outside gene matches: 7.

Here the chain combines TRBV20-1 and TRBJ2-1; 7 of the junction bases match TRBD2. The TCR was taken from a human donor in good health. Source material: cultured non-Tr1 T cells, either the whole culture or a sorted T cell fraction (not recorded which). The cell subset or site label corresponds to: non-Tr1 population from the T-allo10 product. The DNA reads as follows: TGCAGTCCTTCCGGGACTACCAATGAGCAGTTCTTC. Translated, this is CSPSGTTNEQFF.